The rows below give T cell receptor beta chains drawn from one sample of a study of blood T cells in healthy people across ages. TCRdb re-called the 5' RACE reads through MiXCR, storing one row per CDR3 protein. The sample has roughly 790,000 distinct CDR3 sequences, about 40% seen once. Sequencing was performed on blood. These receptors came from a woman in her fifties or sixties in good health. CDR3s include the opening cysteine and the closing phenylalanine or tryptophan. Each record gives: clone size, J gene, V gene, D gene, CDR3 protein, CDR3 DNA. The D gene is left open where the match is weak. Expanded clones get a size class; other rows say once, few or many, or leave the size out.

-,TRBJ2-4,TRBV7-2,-,CASSLVAGPNIQYF,TGTGCCAGCAGCTTAGTTGCGGGCCCCAACATTCAGTACTTC
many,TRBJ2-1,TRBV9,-,CASSADGTGYNEQFF,TGTGCCAGCAGCGCAGATGGAACAGGATACAATGAGCAGTTCTTC
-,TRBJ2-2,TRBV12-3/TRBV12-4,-,CASSLSAQNPGELFF,TGTGCCAGCAGTTTATCTGCCCAGAACCCCGGGGAGCTGTTTTTT
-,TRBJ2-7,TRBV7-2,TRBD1,CASSKPGTVYEQYF,TGTGCCAGCAGCAAACCCGGGACAGTCTACGAGCAGTACTTC
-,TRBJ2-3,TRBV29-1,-,CSVEGGRTDTQYF,TGCAGCGTTGAAGGGGGTCGCACAGATACGCAGTATTTT
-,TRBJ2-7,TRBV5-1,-,CASSLVSPADEQYF,TGCGCCAGCAGCTTGGTTAGTCCAGCGGACGAGCAGTACTTC
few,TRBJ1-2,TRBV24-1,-,CATSERRARGYTF,TGTGCCACCAGTGAGAGGAGGGCGCGCGGCTACACCTTC
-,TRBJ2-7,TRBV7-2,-,CAGSPGLYEQYF,TGTGCCGGCAGCCCCGGACTTTACGAGCAGTACTTC
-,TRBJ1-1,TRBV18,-,CASSPRQNEAFF,TGTGCCAGCTCACCACGACAGAATGAAGCTTTCTTT
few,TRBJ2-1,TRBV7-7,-,CASSVGLKNEQFF,TGTGCTAGCAGCGTAGGACTCAAGAATGAGCAGTTCTTC
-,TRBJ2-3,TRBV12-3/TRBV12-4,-,CASQPGRVGGDTQYF,TGTGCCAGCCAGCCCGGGCGGGTCGGGGGAGATACGCAGTATTTT
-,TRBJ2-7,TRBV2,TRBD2,CASSAGGVGTSAPYEQYF,TGTGCCAGCAGTGCTGGGGGCGTAGGGACTAGCGCCCCCTACGAGCAGTACTTC
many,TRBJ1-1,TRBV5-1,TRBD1,CASFPGTGGPEDTEAFF,TGCGCCTCGTTTCCCGGGACAGGGGGCCCGGAGGACACTGAAGCTTTCTTT
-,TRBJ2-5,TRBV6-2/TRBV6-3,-,CASSLGQGGIETQYF,TGTGCCAGCAGTCTTGGACAGGGAGGGATTGAGACCCAGTACTTC
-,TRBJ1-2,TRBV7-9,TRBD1,CASSFTDRAYGYTF,TGTGCCAGCAGCTTTACGGACAGGGCCTATGGCTACACCTTC
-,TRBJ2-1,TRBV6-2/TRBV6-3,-,CASSYSPLPQFF,TGTGCCAGCAGTTACTCCCCCCTCCCGCAGTTCTTC
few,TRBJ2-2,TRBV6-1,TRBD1,CASSAGTGVHTGELFF,TGTGCCAGCAGTGCTGGGACAGGGGTACACACCGGGGAGCTGTTTTTT
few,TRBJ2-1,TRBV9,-,CASSAKGWGADNEQFF,TGTGCCAGCAGCGCTAAAGGTTGGGGAGCTGACAATGAGCAGTTCTTC
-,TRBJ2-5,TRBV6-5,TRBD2,CASSKLAGETETQYF,TGTGCCAGCAGTAAGCTAGCGGGAGAAACGGAGACCCAGTACTTC
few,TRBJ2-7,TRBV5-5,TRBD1,CASSLWGQGIYEQYF,TGTGCCAGCAGCTTGTGGGGACAGGGAATTTACGAGCAGTACTTC
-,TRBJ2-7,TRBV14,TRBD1,CASSHIDRAHEQYF,TGTGCCAGCAGCCATATCGACAGGGCTCACGAGCAGTACTTC
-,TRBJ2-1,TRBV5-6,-,CASSLGGVSSAYNEQFF,TGTGCCAGCAGCTTAGGTGGGGTGAGTTCGGCATACAATGAGCAGTTCTTC
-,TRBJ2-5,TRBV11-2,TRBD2,CASSYSGGGQETQYF,TGTGCCAGCAGCTACTCGGGCGGGGGGCAAGAGACCCAGTACTTC
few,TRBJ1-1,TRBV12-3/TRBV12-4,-,CASSGQFEAFF,TGTGCCAGCAGCGGACAGTTTGAAGCTTTCTTT